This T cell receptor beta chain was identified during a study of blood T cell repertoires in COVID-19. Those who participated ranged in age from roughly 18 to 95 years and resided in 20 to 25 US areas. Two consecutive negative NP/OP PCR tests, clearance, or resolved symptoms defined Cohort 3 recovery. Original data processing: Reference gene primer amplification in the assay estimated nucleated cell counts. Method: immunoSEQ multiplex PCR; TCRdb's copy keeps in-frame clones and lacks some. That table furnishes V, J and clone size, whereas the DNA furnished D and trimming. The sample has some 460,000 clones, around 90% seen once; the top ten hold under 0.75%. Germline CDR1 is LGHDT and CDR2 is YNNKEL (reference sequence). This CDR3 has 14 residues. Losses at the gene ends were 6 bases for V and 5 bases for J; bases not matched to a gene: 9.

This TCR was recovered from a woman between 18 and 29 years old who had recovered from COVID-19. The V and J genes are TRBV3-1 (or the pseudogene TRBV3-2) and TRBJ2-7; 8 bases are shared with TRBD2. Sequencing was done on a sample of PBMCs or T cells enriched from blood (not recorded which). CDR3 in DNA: TGTGCCAGCAGACTTGGGACTAGTTCACACGAGCAGTACTTC. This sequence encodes CASRLGTSSHEQYF.